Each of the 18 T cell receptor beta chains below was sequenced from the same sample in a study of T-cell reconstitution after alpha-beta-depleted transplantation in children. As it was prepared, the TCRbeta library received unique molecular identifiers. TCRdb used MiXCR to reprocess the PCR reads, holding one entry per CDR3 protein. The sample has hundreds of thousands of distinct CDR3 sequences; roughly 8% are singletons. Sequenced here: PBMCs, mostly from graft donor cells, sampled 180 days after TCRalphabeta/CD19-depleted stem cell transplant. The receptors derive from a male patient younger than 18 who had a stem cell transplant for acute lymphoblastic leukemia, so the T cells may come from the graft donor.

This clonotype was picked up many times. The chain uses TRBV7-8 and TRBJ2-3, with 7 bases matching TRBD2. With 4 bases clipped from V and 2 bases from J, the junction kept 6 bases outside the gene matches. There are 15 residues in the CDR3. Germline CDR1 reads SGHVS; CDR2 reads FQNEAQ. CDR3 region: CASSSHLADTDTQYF. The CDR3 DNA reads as TGTGCCAGCAGCTCCCACCTAGCGGACACAGATACGCAGTATTTT.

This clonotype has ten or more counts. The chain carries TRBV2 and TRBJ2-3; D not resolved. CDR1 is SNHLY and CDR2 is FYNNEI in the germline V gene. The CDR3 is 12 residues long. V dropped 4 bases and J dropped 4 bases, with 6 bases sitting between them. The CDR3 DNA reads TGTGCCAGCAGTGGATTGGCAGATACGCAGTATTTT. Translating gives CASSGLADTQYF.

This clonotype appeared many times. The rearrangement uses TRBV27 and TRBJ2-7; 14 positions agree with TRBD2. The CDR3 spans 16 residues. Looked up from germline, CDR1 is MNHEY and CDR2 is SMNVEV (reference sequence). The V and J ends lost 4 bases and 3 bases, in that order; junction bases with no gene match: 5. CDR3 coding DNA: TGTGCCAGCAGTTATTTGACTAGCGGGAGGGTCTACGAGCAGTACTTC. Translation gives CASSYLTSGRVYEQYF.

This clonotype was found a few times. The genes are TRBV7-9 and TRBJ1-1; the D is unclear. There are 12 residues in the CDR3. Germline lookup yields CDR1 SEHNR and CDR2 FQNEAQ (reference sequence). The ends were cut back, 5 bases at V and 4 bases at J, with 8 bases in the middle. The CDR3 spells CASSAGITEAFF. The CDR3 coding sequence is TGTGCCAGCAGCGCCGGTATCACTGAAGCTTTCTTT.

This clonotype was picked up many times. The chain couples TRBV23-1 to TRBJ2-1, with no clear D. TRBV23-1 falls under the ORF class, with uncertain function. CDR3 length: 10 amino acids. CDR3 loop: CAGPYNEQFF. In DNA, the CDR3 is TGCGCTGGCCCATACAATGAGCAGTTCTTC.

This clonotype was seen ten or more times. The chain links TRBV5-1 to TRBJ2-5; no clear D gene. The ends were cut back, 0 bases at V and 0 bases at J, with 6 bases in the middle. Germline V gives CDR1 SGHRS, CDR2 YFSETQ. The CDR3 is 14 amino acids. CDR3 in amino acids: CASSLAHYQETQYF. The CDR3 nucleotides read TGCGCCAGCAGCTTGGCTCACTACCAAGAGACCCAGTACTTC.

CDR3 in amino acids: CASSPDSVLGDTEAFF. CDR3 nucleotide sequence: TGTGCCAGCAGCCCGGACTCGGTACTGGGGGACACTGAAGCTTTCTTT. J is TRBJ1-1 and V is TRBV7-9; the D gene is possibly TRBD1 (5 bases). CDR1 and CDR2 (germline): SEHNR, FQNEAQ (reference sequence). Trimming cost V 5 bases and J 3 bases, with 19 bases left between them. CDR3 length: 16 amino acids.

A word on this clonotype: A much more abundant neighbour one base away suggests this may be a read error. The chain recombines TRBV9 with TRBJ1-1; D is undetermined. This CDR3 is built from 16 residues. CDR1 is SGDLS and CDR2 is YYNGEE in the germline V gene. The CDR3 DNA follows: TGTGCCAGCTCATCGACTGCGGCGGTTTGGAACACTGAAGCTTCCTTT. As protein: CASSSTAAVWNTEASF.

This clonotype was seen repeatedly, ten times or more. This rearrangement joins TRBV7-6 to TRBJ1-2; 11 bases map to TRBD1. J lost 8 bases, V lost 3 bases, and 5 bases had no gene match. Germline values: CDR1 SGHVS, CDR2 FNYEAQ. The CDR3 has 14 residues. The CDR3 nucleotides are TGTGCCAGCAGCTTGGGGGACAGGGGGGACGGCTACACCTTC. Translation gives CASSLGDRGDGYTF.

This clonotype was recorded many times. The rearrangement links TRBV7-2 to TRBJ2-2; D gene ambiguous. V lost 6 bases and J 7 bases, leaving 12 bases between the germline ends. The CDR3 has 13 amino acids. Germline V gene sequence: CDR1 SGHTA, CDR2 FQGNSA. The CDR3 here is CASRRGFVGELFF. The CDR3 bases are TGTGCCAGCAGGCGAGGTTTTGTCGGGGAGCTGTTTTTT.

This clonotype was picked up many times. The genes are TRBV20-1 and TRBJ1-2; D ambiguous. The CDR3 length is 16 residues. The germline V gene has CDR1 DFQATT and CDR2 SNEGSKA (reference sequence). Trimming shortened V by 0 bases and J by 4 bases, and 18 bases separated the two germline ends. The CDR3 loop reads CSARDSGGSTTYGYTF. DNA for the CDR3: TGCAGTGCTAGAGATTCGGGCGGATCCACCACCTATGGCTACACCTTC.

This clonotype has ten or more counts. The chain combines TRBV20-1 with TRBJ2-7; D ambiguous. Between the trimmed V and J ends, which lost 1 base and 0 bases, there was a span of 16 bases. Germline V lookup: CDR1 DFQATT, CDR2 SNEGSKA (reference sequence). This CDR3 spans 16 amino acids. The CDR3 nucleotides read TGCAGTGCTAGAGGGATTAGGCAGGAGTCCTCCTACGAGCAGTACTTC. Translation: CSARGIRQESSYEQYF.

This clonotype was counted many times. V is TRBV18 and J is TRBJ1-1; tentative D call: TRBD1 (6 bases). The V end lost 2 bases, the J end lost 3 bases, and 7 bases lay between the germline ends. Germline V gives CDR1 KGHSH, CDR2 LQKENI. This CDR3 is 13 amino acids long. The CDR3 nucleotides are TGTGCCAGCTCACCATCAGGGGACACTGAAGCTTTCTTT. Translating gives CASSPSGDTEAFF.

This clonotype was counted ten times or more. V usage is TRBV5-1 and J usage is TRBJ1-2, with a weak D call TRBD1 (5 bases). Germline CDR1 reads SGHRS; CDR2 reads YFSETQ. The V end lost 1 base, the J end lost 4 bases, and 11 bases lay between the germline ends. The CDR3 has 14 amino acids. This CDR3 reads CASSLNRGSYGYTF. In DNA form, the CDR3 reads TGCGCCAGCAGCTTGAACCGGGGCTCCTATGGCTACACCTTC.

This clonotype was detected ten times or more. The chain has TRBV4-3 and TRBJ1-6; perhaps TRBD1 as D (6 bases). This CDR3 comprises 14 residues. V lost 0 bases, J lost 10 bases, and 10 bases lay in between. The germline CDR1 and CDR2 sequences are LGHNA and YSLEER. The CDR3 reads CASSQEDSRSPLHF. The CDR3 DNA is TGCGCCAGCAGCCAAGAGGACAGCCGGTCACCCCTCCACTTT.

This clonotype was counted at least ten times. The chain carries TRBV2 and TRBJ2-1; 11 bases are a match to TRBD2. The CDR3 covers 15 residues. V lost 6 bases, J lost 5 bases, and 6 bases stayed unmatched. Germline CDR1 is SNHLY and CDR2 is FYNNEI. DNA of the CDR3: TGTGCCAGCAGCCACACGGGACTAGCGGACAATGAGCAGTTCTTC. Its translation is CASSHTGLADNEQFF.

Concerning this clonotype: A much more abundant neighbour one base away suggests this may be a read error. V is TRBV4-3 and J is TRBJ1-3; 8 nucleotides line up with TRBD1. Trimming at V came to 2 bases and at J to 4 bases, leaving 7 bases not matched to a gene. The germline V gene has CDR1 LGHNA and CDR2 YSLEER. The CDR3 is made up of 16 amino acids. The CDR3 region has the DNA TGCGCCAGCAGCCAATCCAGACAGGGGATCGGAAACACCATATATTTT. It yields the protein CASSQSRQGIGNTIYF.

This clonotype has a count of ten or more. The CDR3 loop is CASSGFRPEGPANYGYTF. CDR3 bases: TGTGCCAGCAGCGGCTTCCGTCCTGAAGGCCCAGCTAACTATGGCTACACCTTC. The rearrangement joins TRBV9 to TRBJ1-2, with D uncertain. Germline V gives CDR1 SGDLS, CDR2 YYNGEE. Trimming removed 3 bases at V and 0 bases at J, with 21 bases between. This CDR3 is 18 amino acids long.